Presented here are 5 T cell receptor beta chains from one specimen sequenced in a study of Ad26.COV2.S vaccination and SARS-CoV-2 variants. Described treatment: some 20 received Ad26.COV2.S at low or high dose, single or two shots; 5 received placebo; per-sample allocation not given. All samples were drawn on day 63, counting from the first vaccine or placebo injection. TCRdb's copy holds only in-frame clones and misses some; the assay was immunoSEQ multiplex PCR. Of approximately 300,000 clones detected, just under 85% appear once; the ten largest clones hold under 2.5%. The specimen comprised peripheral blood, sampled in a trial of Ad26.COV2.S vaccine versus placebo. These receptors were obtained from a person between 18 and 65 years old who received the Ad26.COV2.S COVID-19 vaccine or a placebo.

The rearrangement joins TRBV2 to TRBJ1-4, with D maybe TRBD1 (6 bases). V was pared by 6 bases and J by 4 bases, with 15 bases between. The CDR3 length is 15 residues. CDR1 is SNHLY and CDR2 is FYNNEI in the germline V gene. The DNA of the CDR3 is TGTGCCAGCAGGCTCCAGGGGCAACGTAATGAAAAACTGTTTTTT. Amino acids: CASRLQGQRNEKLFF.

This clone has just a few counts. The V call is TRBV5-1, the J call TRBJ1-6; 10 positions agree with TRBD1. V shed 0 bases and J 5 bases; nucleotides not matched to a gene: 5. The CDR3 is 17 residues long. Germline V lookup: CDR1 SGHRS, CDR2 YFSETQ. DNA for the CDR3: TGCGCCAGCAGCTTGGGTCCCGGGACAGGGGATAATTCACCCCTCCACTTT. Its translation is CASSLGPGTGDNSPLHF.

The chain uses TRBV25-1 and TRBJ2-7; 7 nucleotides agree with TRBD1. CDR1 and CDR2 (germline): MGHDK, SYGVNS. Trimming at V came to 3 bases and at J to 2 bases, leaving 4 bases not matched to a gene. This CDR3 contains 14 residues. The CDR3 sequence is CASSDGDSTYEQYF. The CDR3 DNA reads as TGTGCCAGCAGTGATGGGGACAGTACCTACGAGCAGTACTTC.

Worth noting for this clone: A read error may be the cause here, since a much bigger clone is one base away. The V and J genes are TRBV7-3 and TRBJ2-5; 11 nucleotides line up with TRBD2. CDR1 and CDR2 (germline): SGHTA, FQGTGA. The CDR3 loop spans 15 amino acids. Losses at the gene ends were 4 bases for V and 0 bases for J; bases not matched to a gene: 1. The DNA for the CDR3 is TGTGCCAGCAGCTCTAGCGGGGGGTACCAAGAGACCCAGTACTTC. It translates to CASSSSGGYQETQYF.

The chain recombines TRBV18 with TRBJ1-4; the D is unclear. The germline V gene has CDR1 KGHSH and CDR2 LQKENI. This CDR3 has 14 residues. V was shortened by 2 bases and J by 4 bases, with 8 bases between the two germline ends. The CDR3 nucleotides read TGTGCCAGCTCACCATTGGGCAGTAATGAAAAACTGTTTTTT. This translates into CASSPLGSNEKLFF. The variable domain in full, completed from reference TRBV18 and TRBJ1-4, reads NAGVMQNPRHLVRRRGQEARLRCSPMKGHSHVYWYRQLPEEGLKFMVYLQKENIIDESGMPKERFSAEFPKEGPSILRIQQVVRGDSAAYFCASSPLGSNEKLFFGSGTQLSVL.